This TCR beta chain was profiled in a study of T cells in Graves' hyperthyroidism and ophthalmopathy. This clonotype was counted a few times. Its antigen remains unidentified. Study-wide results and limits: Most thyroid-expanded clonotypes above 0.001 were also found in blood.

The germline CDR1 and CDR2 sequences are SGHVS and FQNEAQ. Trimming stripped 3 bases from V and 3 bases from J, with 16 bases between. This CDR3 region has 16 residues. Uncontrolled infection, other autoimmune disease, pregnancy or lactation led to exclusion. Orbital computed tomography and thyroid ultrasound, together with serum TRAb and thyroxine and clinical symptoms, were used for diagnoses. RNA transcripts provided the source from which TCR beta CDR3 regions were amplified. Primed by the HTBI set, a first-round RT-PCR was run on the TCR CDR3. TCRdb re-called the multiplex PCR reads through MiXCR, storing one row per CDR3 protein. The data show 300,000 to 450,000 distinct CDR3 sequences, about 14% seen once.

The gene calls are TRBV7-8 and TRBJ2-3; the D gene could be TRBD1 or TRBD2 (6 bases each). The TCR was taken from a woman in her 30s with Graves' ophthalmopathy. Sequencing was done on a sample of blood. CDR3 DNA: TGTGCCAGCAGCTTGGGGGGCAGTGGGGGTACAGATACGCAGTATTTT. This gives the protein CASSLGGSGGTDTQYF.